This T cell receptor beta chain was sequenced during a study of shared clonotypes between healthy human individuals. General study points: Roughly 5% of naive CD4 clonotypes were shared across several donors.

This clone was seen only once. Its target is unknown. The CDR3 is 16 residues long. J was trimmed by 4 bases and V by 5 bases; bases with no gene match: 10. CDR1 and CDR2 (germline): SGHAT, FQNNGV. Every donor, a Caucasian adult, lived in Nashville, Tennessee. The split of CD4+ cells yielded CD45RA+ naive and CD45RA-negative memory subsets. As processed by the authors: Junction-only sequences without quality scores came from ImmunoSEQ, so filtering differed. Some clones are missing from TCRdb's copy, which holds only in-frame ones; the method was immunoSEQ multiplex PCR. V, J and clone size were drawn from that table, and D and trimming were deduced from the DNA. The table has some 2 million clones, 90% to 95% seen once; the top ten hold under 0.15%.

Input material: naive CD4+ T cells sorted from blood. Subset given: CD45RA+ positively selected. The chain joins TRBV11-2 to TRBJ1-1; 10 nucleotides line up with TRBD1. The TCR was taken from a man between 18 and 35 years old in good health. The CDR3 spells CASSRRDRGWSTEAFF. The CDR3 DNA reads TGTGCCAGCAGCAGAAGGGACAGGGGATGGAGCACTGAAGCTTTCTTT.